Listed below are T cell receptor beta chains from one sample, sequenced in a study of CD8+ T cells in alopecia areata. Sequencing was performed with immunoSEQ multiplex PCR; in TCRdb, only in-frame clones are kept and a portion is missing. The sample has 90,000 to 100,000 clones, 41% seen once. The source material was CD4+ T cells sorted from blood. These receptors all stem from a human donor with alopecia areata. Both conserved end residues are part of each CDR3. The D gene is left open where the match is weak. Rows may omit the clone size; those that give it use once, few, many or a size class.

j_call: TRBJ2-7; clone_size: .; v_call: TRBV27; d_call: .; cdr3_nt: TGTGCCAGCAGTTTAGGCTCCTATTACGAGCAGTACTTC; cdr3_aa: CASSLGSYYEQYF
j_call: TRBJ2-1; clone_size: medium-sized; v_call: TRBV18; d_call: .; cdr3_nt: TGTGCCAGCTCACCACAGGGGGGAAGGAATGAGCAGTTCTTC; cdr3_aa: CASSPQGGRNEQFF
j_call: TRBJ2-4; clone_size: .; v_call: TRBV27; d_call: .; cdr3_nt: TGTGCCAGCAGTTTCTCCGGGATCAGGAATCACATTCAGTACTTC; cdr3_aa: CASSFSGIRNHIQYF
j_call: TRBJ2-3; clone_size: .; v_call: TRBV7-2; d_call: .; cdr3_nt: TGTGCCAGCAGCTTAACGACGGGGACCCACGATACGCAGTATTTT; cdr3_aa: CASSLTTGTHDTQYF
j_call: TRBJ2-5; clone_size: .; v_call: TRBV30; d_call: .; cdr3_nt: TGTGCCTGGAGTAGTAGCGGCCCAAGGGCCCAGTACTTC; cdr3_aa: CAWSSSGPRAQYF
j_call: TRBJ2-1; clone_size: few; v_call: TRBV29-1; d_call: TRBD2; cdr3_nt: TGCAGCGCTTGGGAGAGCGGGAGGGACGAGCAGTTCTTC; cdr3_aa: CSAWESGRDEQFF
j_call: TRBJ2-5; clone_size: once; v_call: TRBV9; d_call: .; cdr3_nt: TGTGCCAGCAGCGTAGCGTCTGAAGAGACCCAGTACTTC; cdr3_aa: CASSVASEETQYF
j_call: TRBJ2-1; clone_size: .; v_call: TRBV6-1; d_call: .; cdr3_nt: TGTGCCAGCAGCCGAACCGATGAGCAGTTCTTC; cdr3_aa: CASSRTDEQFF
j_call: TRBJ1-2; clone_size: .; v_call: TRBV25-1; d_call: .; cdr3_nt: TGTGCCAGCAGTGACCCCGGACGGATTCTGGGCTACACCTTC; cdr3_aa: CASSDPGRILGYTF
j_call: TRBJ2-5; clone_size: many; v_call: TRBV2; d_call: .; cdr3_nt: TGTGCCAGCAAGGCGGGCCAAGAGACCCAGTACTTC; cdr3_aa: CASKAGQETQYF
j_call: TRBJ2-5; clone_size: .; v_call: TRBV5-6; d_call: TRBD1; cdr3_nt: TGTGCCAGCACGTCGGACAGGGAAACGGAAGAGACCCAGTACTTC; cdr3_aa: CASTSDRETEETQYF
j_call: TRBJ2-5; clone_size: once; v_call: TRBV29-1; d_call: .; cdr3_nt: TGCAGCGTTGCGGGGGAAGAGACCCAGTACTTC; cdr3_aa: CSVAGEETQYF
j_call: TRBJ2-3; clone_size: few; v_call: TRBV7-7; d_call: .; cdr3_nt: TGTGCTAGCGGACCCGGCGGTTGGGGCACAGATACGCAGTATTTT; cdr3_aa: CASGPGGWGTDTQYF
j_call: TRBJ1-6; clone_size: .; v_call: TRBV4-2; d_call: .; cdr3_nt: TGTGCCAGCAGCCGGCAAAATTCACCCCTCCACTTT; cdr3_aa: CASSRQNSPLHF
j_call: TRBJ2-1; clone_size: .; v_call: TRBV4-3; d_call: TRBD1; cdr3_nt: TGCGCCAGCAGCCAAGGGGGACAGGAGCAGTTCTTC; cdr3_aa: CASSQGGQEQFF
j_call: TRBJ1-4; clone_size: .; v_call: TRBV2; d_call: .; cdr3_nt: TGTGCCAGCAGTGTAAGGGCTGTGAGTGAAAAACTGTTTTTT; cdr3_aa: CASSVRAVSEKLFF
j_call: TRBJ2-3; clone_size: .; v_call: TRBV4-2; d_call: TRBD2; cdr3_nt: TGTGCCAGCAGCCCGGGACTAGCCGATGAAGATACGCAGTATTTT; cdr3_aa: CASSPGLADEDTQYF
j_call: TRBJ2-7; clone_size: .; v_call: TRBV7-8; d_call: TRBD1; cdr3_nt: TGTGCCAGCAGCTTAGTTATGGCAGGGGGCTCCTACGAGCAGTACTTC; cdr3_aa: CASSLVMAGGSYEQYF
j_call: TRBJ1-2; clone_size: once; v_call: TRBV30; d_call: TRBD1; cdr3_nt: TGTGCCGGGAACAGGGGTAACTATGGCTACACCTTC; cdr3_aa: CAGNRGNYGYTF
j_call: TRBJ2-7; clone_size: .; v_call: TRBV30; d_call: .; cdr3_nt: TGTGCCTGGAGTGTACTAGTCTCATCGGGCAGGGGTTACGAGCAGTACTTC; cdr3_aa: CAWSVLVSSGRGYEQYF
j_call: TRBJ2-7; clone_size: .; v_call: TRBV18; d_call: .; cdr3_nt: TGTGCCAGCTCACCATCCCGTTGGACTTACGAGCAGTACTTC; cdr3_aa: CASSPSRWTYEQYF
j_call: TRBJ1-1; clone_size: .; v_call: TRBV2; d_call: .; cdr3_nt: TGTGCCAGCGGGACTGTGGGGACTGAAGCTTTCTTT; cdr3_aa: CASGTVGTEAFF
j_call: TRBJ2-1; clone_size: .; v_call: TRBV30; d_call: .; cdr3_nt: TGTGCCTGGTCCTACGGAAGCTCCTACAATGAGCAGTTCTTC; cdr3_aa: CAWSYGSSYNEQFF
j_call: TRBJ2-4; clone_size: once; v_call: TRBV7-2; d_call: .; cdr3_nt: TGTGCCAGCAGCACCCAGTTGTTGGGTCGGGCGGGAAACATTCAGTACTTC; cdr3_aa: CASSTQLLGRAGNIQYF
j_call: TRBJ2-7; clone_size: few; v_call: TRBV5-1; d_call: .; cdr3_nt: TGCGCCACCCCGGGACAAAACTACGAGCAGTACTTC; cdr3_aa: CATPGQNYEQYF
j_call: TRBJ1-5; clone_size: once; v_call: TRBV30; d_call: TRBD1; cdr3_nt: TGTGCCACAGGACAGGGTTTAGATCAGCCCCAGCATTTT; cdr3_aa: CATGQGLDQPQHF
j_call: TRBJ1-1; clone_size: .; v_call: TRBV7-9; d_call: TRBD1; cdr3_nt: TGTGCCAGCAGCCCCGGACCGACAGGGTACACTGAAGCTTTCTTT; cdr3_aa: CASSPGPTGYTEAFF
j_call: TRBJ2-3; clone_size: few; v_call: TRBV7-9; d_call: .; cdr3_nt: TGTGCCAGCTCCGGGGGGCCGGGTTTCACAGATACGCAGTATTTT; cdr3_aa: CASSGGPGFTDTQYF
j_call: TRBJ1-1; clone_size: few; v_call: TRBV7-9; d_call: TRBD1; cdr3_nt: TGTGCCAGCAGCGCGGGGACAGCTATGAACACTGAAGCTTTCTTT; cdr3_aa: CASSAGTAMNTEAFF
j_call: TRBJ2-1; clone_size: few; v_call: TRBV4-2; d_call: TRBD2; cdr3_nt: TGTGCCAGCAGCCAAGAAATAGCACTAGCGGGAGTTGAGCAGTTCTTC; cdr3_aa: CASSQEIALAGVEQFF
j_call: TRBJ2-7; clone_size: .; v_call: TRBV25-1; d_call: .; cdr3_nt: TGTGCCAGCAGTGAATACGGACAGTCGGGCGAGCAGTACTTC; cdr3_aa: CASSEYGQSGEQYF
j_call: TRBJ2-1; clone_size: .; v_call: TRBV29-1; d_call: .; cdr3_nt: TGCAGCGTTTCCCCACAGGGAGGGGGGCCCTACAATGAGCAGTTCTTC; cdr3_aa: CSVSPQGGGPYNEQFF
j_call: TRBJ2-7; clone_size: few; v_call: TRBV18; d_call: TRBD2; cdr3_nt: TGTGCCAGCTCACCGGGACTAGAGTACGAGCAGTACTTC; cdr3_aa: CASSPGLEYEQYF
j_call: TRBJ2-2; clone_size: .; v_call: TRBV30; d_call: .; cdr3_nt: TGTGCCTGGAGTCCAGACGCGAACACCGGGGAGCTGTTTTTT; cdr3_aa: CAWSPDANTGELFF
j_call: TRBJ1-3; clone_size: .; v_call: TRBV29-1; d_call: .; cdr3_nt: TGCAGCGTTTGGGGGAAGGGCTCTGGAAACACCATATATTTT; cdr3_aa: CSVWGKGSGNTIYF
j_call: TRBJ2-5; clone_size: once; v_call: TRBV5-4; d_call: .; cdr3_nt: TGTGCCAGCAGCTCGGCCGGGAGCTCACAAGAGACCCAGTACTTC; cdr3_aa: CASSSAGSSQETQYF
j_call: TRBJ1-2; clone_size: .; v_call: TRBV29-1; d_call: .; cdr3_nt: TGCAGCGTTCAGTCAGGCTATGGCTACACCTTC; cdr3_aa: CSVQSGYGYTF
j_call: TRBJ2-4; clone_size: few; v_call: TRBV15; d_call: TRBD2; cdr3_nt: TGTGCCACCAGCAGAACGCGGGAGAACCAAAACATTCAGTACTTC; cdr3_aa: CATSRTRENQNIQYF
j_call: TRBJ2-7; clone_size: few; v_call: TRBV14; d_call: TRBD1; cdr3_nt: TGTGCCAGCAGCTTGGGACAGACCTACGAGCAGTACTTC; cdr3_aa: CASSLGQTYEQYF
j_call: TRBJ1-1; clone_size: .; v_call: TRBV7-2; d_call: .; cdr3_nt: TGTGCCAGCAGCGCAGGCCGAGGCACTGAAGCTTTCTTT; cdr3_aa: CASSAGRGTEAFF
j_call: TRBJ1-4; clone_size: few; v_call: TRBV19; d_call: TRBD1; cdr3_nt: TGTGCCAGTAGTTGGGACAGGAGACCAACTAATGAAAAACTGTTTTTT; cdr3_aa: CASSWDRRPTNEKLFF
j_call: TRBJ2-3; clone_size: few; v_call: TRBV2; d_call: .; cdr3_nt: TGTGCCCGACAAATTCTCGATACGCAGTATTTT; cdr3_aa: CARQILDTQYF
j_call: TRBJ2-7; clone_size: few; v_call: TRBV7-9; d_call: .; cdr3_nt: TGTGCCAGCAGCCCCGGACAGTACGAGCAGTACTTC; cdr3_aa: CASSPGQYEQYF
j_call: TRBJ2-7; clone_size: .; v_call: TRBV9; d_call: .; cdr3_nt: TGTGCCAGCAGCGTAGTAGAAGGGCCTGGGGAGCAGTACTTC; cdr3_aa: CASSVVEGPGEQYF
j_call: TRBJ2-5; clone_size: .; v_call: TRBV29-1; d_call: .; cdr3_nt: TGCAGCTCGCGGTTATCCGAGACCCAGTACTTC; cdr3_aa: CSSRLSETQYF